These T cell receptor beta chains were read from a single sample in a study of shared T cell receptors in the human thymus. Produced via immunoSEQ multiplex PCR; TCRdb's table is partial and in-frame only. The sample includes about 380,000 clones, 95% of them seen just once. The sequencing sample was made of thymocytes. These receptors were collected from a human donor. Both conserved end residues are part of each CDR3. The D gene is left open where the match is weak. Part of the rows lack a size; the others show once, few, many or a class for expanded clones.

J	D	size	V	length	DNA	CDR3
TRBJ1-2	.	.	TRBV19	17	TGTGCCAGTAGTATTGAGATCCGGGACCGAGCTAACTATGGCTACACCTTC	CASSIEIRDRANYGYTF
TRBJ1-2	.	.	TRBV5-6	13	TGTGCCAGCAGCTCCCAGGGATTCTATGGCTACACCTTC	CASSSQGFYGYTF
TRBJ2-1	.	.	TRBV27	16	TGTGCCAGCAGTTTGAGAGGGAGTGACGTCTACAATGAGCAGTTCTTC	CASSLRGSDVYNEQFF
TRBJ1-1	.	.	TRBV7-9	16	TGTGCCAGCACCCCCCGGGACGGTAAAGTTGGTACTGAAGCTTTCTTT	CASTPRDGKVGTEAFF
TRBJ2-7	TRBD2	.	TRBV7-9	16	TGTGCCAGCAGCGTCCCCCTAGCGGGAGATTATTACGAGCAGTACTTC	CASSVPLAGDYYEQYF
TRBJ2-1	.	.	TRBV29-1	15	TGCAGCGCCCTCCCGGGGGGCGGAATTTACAATGAGCAGTTCTTC	CSALPGGGIYNEQFF
TRBJ2-4	.	.	TRBV7-2	15	TGTGCCAGCAGCTTAGCTGTTTCACTAGCCTCTATTCAGTACTTC	CASSLAVSLASIQYF
TRBJ2-1	TRBD1	once	TRBV6-5	16	TGTGCCAGCAGTTACTCTCGGACAGGGTCCTACAATGAGCAGTTCTTC	CASSYSRTGSYNEQFF
TRBJ2-7	.	.	TRBV5-4	16	TGTGCCAGCAGCTTGGGCCGGAGGGGAATATCCTACGAGCAGTACTTC	CASSLGRRGISYEQYF
TRBJ2-3	.	.	TRBV5-5	16	TGTGCCAGCAGCGCCAGACAGAGATACGTTCCAGATACGCAGTATTTT	CASSARQRYVPDTQYF
TRBJ2-7	TRBD2	.	TRBV4-3	18	TGCGCCAGCAGCCCTCATCCAGGACTAGCGGATCCCTCCTACGAGCAGTACTTC	CASSPHPGLADPSYEQYF
TRBJ2-1	TRBD2	.	TRBV29-1	15	TGCAGCGTTCGACTAGCGGGAGGGAAATACAATGAGCAGTTCTTC	CSVRLAGGKYNEQFF
TRBJ2-1	.	.	TRBV19	13	TGTGCCAGCGGGAAACAGAGACTGACTGAGCAGTTCTTC	CASGKQRLTEQFF
TRBJ2-5	.	.	TRBV28	15	TGTGCCAGCAGTTTGTGGACCCCCAGGAGGGAGACCCAGTACTTC	CASSLWTPRRETQYF
TRBJ2-7	TRBD1	.	TRBV6-5	13	TGTGCCAGCAGTTTCATACAGGGGTACGAGCAGTACTTC	CASSFIQGYEQYF
TRBJ2-5	.	once	TRBV5-6	13	TGTGCCAGCAGCTTGGGCAGGCAAGAGACCCAGTACTTC	CASSLGRQETQYF
TRBJ2-1	.	.	TRBV29-1	11	TGCAGCGTTCGGACTCGCAATGAGCAGTTCTTC	CSVRTRNEQFF